This TCR beta chain was identified in a study of CD8 T cells in Susac syndrome. V dropped 4 bases and J dropped 1 base, with 10 bases sitting between them. Looked up from germline, CDR1 is SGHVS and CDR2 is FQNEAQ. This CDR3 is 14 amino acids long. After extraction with the RNeasy kit, roughly 0.45 to 1 ug of the RNA was reverse transcribed using random hexamers. MiXCR, applied by TCRdb to the immunoSEQ multiplex PCR reads, yields one record per CDR3 protein. The top ten hold 0.085% to 0.1% of the sample, which has roughly 200,000 distinct CDR3 sequences, 75% to 95% seen once. The sequencing input was CD4+ T cells from PBMCs. The receptor's source is a human donor with Susac syndrome. The chain combines TRBV7-8 with TRBJ1-1; D is possibly TRBD1 (6 bases). The CDR3 DNA reads TGTGCCAGCAGCTCCTGGACAGCGAACACTGAAGCTTTCTTT. Its translation is CASSSWTANTEAFF.